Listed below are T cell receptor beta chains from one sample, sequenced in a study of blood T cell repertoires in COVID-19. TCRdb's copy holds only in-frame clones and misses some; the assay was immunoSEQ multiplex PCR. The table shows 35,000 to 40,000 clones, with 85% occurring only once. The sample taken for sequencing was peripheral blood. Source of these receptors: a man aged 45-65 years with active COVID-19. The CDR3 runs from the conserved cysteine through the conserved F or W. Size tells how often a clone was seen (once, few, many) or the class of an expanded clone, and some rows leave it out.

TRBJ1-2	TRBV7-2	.	CASSPSTGYNYGYTF
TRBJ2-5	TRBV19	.	CASRPRTSGDQETQYF
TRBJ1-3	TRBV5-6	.	CASSLDRGYSGNTIYF
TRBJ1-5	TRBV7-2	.	CASSSRQGNQPQHF
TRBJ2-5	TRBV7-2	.	CASSYSGALQETQYF
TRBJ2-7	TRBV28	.	CASSRGARNEQYF
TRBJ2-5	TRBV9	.	CASSVEYRGGTQYF
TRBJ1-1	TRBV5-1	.	CASSAWEGRTEAFF
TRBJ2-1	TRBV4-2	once	CASSQALKRQGGNEQFF
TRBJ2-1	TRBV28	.	CASSLGADEQFF
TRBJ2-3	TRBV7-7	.	CASKTNGVITSTDTQYF
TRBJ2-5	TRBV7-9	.	CASSLGATQETQYF
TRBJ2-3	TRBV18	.	CASSPLGQGMTDTQYF
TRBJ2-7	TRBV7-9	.	CASSLGTGGGQEQYF
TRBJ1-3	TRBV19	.	CASHQGRSGNTIYF
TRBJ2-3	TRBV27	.	CASSLAGGDTQYF
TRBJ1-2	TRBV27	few	CASSSPGERVYGYTF
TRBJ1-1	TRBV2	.	CASSERRMNTEAFF
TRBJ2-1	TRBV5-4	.	CASSLGLSVSSYNEQFF
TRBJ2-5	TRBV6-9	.	CASSLRQKETQYF
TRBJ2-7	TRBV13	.	CASSLARGSSYEQYF
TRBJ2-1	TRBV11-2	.	CASSLDQVRGRDEQFF
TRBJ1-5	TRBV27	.	CASREEGGSGNQPQHF
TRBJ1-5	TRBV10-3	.	CAISEVGGNLNQPQHF
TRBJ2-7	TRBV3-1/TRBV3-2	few	CASSQDIRGSYEQYF
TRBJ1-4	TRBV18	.	CASSTGGGEKLFF
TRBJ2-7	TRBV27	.	CASSWDRGSYEQYF
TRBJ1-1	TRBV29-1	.	CSFVSSGTEAFF
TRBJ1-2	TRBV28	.	CASSEARGKGYTF
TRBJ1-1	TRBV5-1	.	CASSLAAGWYTEAFF
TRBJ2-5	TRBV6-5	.	CASSRTRGQETQYF
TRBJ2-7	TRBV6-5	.	CASSYVGGLHEQYF
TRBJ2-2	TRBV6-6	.	CASSPPRGGKVAGELFF
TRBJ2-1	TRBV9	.	CASSVRGRPYNEQFF
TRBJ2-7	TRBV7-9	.	CASSLVGGPTYEQYF
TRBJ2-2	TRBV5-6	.	CASKRRPPGELFF
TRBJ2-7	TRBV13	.	CASSPGRDVAYEQYF
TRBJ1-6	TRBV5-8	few	CASGTGMNNSPLHF
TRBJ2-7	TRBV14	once	CASSRTAPYEQYF
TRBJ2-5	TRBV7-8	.	CASSPRFRSGLETQYF
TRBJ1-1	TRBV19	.	CASSIDLGESTEAFF
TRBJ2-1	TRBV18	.	CASSGTTSGSFVNEQFF
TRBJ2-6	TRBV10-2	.	CASSDSGGANVLTF
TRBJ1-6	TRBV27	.	CASSHAGTGSSPLHF
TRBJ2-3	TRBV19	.	CASSIIGAGDTQYF
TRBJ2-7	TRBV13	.	CASSPGLAGGEQYF
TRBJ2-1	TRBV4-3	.	CASSQDGTEGNEQFF
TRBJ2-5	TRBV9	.	CASSAVAGGPQETQYF
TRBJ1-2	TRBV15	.	CATSRDRVAPQGYTF